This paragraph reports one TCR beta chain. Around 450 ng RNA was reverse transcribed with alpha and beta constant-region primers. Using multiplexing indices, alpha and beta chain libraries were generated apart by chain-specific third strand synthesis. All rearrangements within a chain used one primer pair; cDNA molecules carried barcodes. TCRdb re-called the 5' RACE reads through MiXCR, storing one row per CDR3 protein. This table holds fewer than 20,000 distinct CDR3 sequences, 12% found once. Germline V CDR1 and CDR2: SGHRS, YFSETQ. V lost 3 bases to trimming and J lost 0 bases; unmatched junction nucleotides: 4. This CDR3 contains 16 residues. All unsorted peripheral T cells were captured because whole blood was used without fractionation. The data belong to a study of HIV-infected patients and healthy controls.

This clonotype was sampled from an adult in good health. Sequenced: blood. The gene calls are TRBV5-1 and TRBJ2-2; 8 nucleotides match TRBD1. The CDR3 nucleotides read TGCGCCAGCAGCTCTCGGACAGGGACGAACACCGGGGAGCTGTTTTTT. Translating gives CASSSRTGTNTGELFF.